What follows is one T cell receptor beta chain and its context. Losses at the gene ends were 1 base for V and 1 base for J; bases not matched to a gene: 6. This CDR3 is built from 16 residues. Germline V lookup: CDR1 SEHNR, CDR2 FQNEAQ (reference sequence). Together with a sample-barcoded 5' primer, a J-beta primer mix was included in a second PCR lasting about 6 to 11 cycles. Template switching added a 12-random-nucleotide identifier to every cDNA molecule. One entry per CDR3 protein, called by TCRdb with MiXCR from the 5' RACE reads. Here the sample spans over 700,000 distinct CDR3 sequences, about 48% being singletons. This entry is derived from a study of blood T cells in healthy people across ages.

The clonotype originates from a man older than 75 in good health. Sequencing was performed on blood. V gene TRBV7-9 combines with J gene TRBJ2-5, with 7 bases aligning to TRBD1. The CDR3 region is CASSLGRQGTQETQYF. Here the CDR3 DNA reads TGTGCCAGCAGCTTAGGGAGACAGGGAACCCAAGAGACCCAGTACTTC. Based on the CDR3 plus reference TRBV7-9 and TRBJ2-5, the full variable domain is DTGVSQNPRHKITKRGQNVTFRCDPISEHNRLYWYRQTLGQGPEFLTYFQNEAQLEKSRLLSDRFSAERPKGSFSTLEIQRTEQGDSAMYLCASSLGRQGTQETQYFGPGTRLLVL.